This T cell receptor (beta chain) comes out of a study of identical twins. This CDR3 has 13 amino acids. Deletions cut 5 bases from V and 9 bases from J, with 14 bases between. Germline assignment: CDR1 KGHSH and CDR2 LQKENI. TCRdb re-called the 5' RACE reads through MiXCR, storing one row per CDR3 protein. The sample contains about 520,000 distinct CDR3 sequences, 20% to 25% of which appear only once. Separately, the same data were catalogued under a study of T cells expressing NK-cell markers.

The V call is TRBV18, the J call TRBJ2-1; D perhaps matches TRBD1 (6 bases). Source material: CD4+ T cells sorted from blood. This sequence was found in a woman under 30 in good health. The CDR3: CASSMDGGGEQFF. In nucleotides, the CDR3 is TGTGCCAGCTCAATGGATGGGGGCGGTGAGCAGTTCTTC.